The source of this T cell receptor (beta chain) is a study of control samples from healthy donors and cancer patients (dated by TCRdb to between 2020 and 2021). Of note for this clone: No antigen is known for it. Base-call qualities are not available, and no considerably larger clone is one nucleotide away.

The receptor library was made with the immunoSEQ multiplex PCR assay. TCRdb carries this immuneACCESS record with in-frame sequences only. Its versions omit some clonotypes, under half of them owing to an unresolved V gene in the studies checked, with the rest unexplained. The sample has about 160,000 clones on record, around 94% of them singletons. 12% to 15% of the sample goes to the ten largest clones. This TCR was sampled from a man aged 60 to 69 with colorectal cancer. Input material: PBMCs.

Read as DNA, the sequence is TGCGCCAGCAGTGAGCCCAGGTCAAGCAATCAGCCCCAGCATTTT. It translates to CASSEPRSSNQPQHF. The receptor chain draws on TRBV10-2 and TRBJ1-5; too little of a D gene remains to name it. The CDR3 runs 15 residues from the cysteine to the phenylalanine. This entry keeps only the CDR3 DNA: 45 bases, framed from base 1. For CDR1 and CDR2, the germline V gene lists WSHSY and SAAADI. Trimming costs V 2 bases and J 1 base, and their ends lie 9 bases apart.